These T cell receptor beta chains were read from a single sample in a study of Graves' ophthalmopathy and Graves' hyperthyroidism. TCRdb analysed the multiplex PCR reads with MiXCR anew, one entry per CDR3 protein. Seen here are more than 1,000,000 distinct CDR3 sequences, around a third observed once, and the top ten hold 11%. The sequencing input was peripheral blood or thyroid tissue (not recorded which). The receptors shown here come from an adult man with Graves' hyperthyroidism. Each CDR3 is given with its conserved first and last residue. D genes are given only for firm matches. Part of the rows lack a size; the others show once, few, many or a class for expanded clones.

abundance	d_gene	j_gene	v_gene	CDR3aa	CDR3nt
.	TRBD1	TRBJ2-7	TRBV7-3	CASSPGQGTFYEQYF	TGTGCCAGCAGCCCGGGACAGGGGACTTTCTACGAGCAGTACTTC
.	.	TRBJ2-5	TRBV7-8	CASSPGAGTQETQYF	TGTGCCAGCAGCCCGGGGGCGGGTACGCAAGAGACCCAGTACTTC
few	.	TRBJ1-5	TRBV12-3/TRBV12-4	CASSYLISRDSKKPQHF	TGTGCCAGCAGTTACCTCATTAGCCGGGACTCCAAAAAGCCCCAGCATTTT
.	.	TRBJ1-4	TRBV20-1	CSASRTSNEKLFF	TGCAGTGCCTCACGTACGTCTAATGAAAAACTGTTTTTT
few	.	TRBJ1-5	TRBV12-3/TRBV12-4	CASSLETGPAGQPQHF	TGTGCCAGCAGTTTAGAAACGGGGCCAGCTGGTCAGCCCCAGCATTTT
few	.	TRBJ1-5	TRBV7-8	CASSLLSYQPQHF	TGTGCCAGCAGTTTACTTTCTTATCAGCCCCAGCATTTT
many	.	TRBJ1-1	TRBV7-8	CASSLGLATEAFF	TGTGCCAGCAGCTTAGGCTTGGCCACTGAAGCTTTCTTT
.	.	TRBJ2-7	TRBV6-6	CASSTGQFYEQYF	TGTGCCAGCAGTACCGGACAGTTCTACGAGCAGTACTTC
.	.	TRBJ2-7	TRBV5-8	CASSFGTGILEQYF	TGTGCCAGCAGCTTTGGAACAGGGATCCTCGAGCAGTACTTC
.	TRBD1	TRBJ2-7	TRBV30	CAWSNPGQGPYEQYF	TGTGCCTGGAGCAATCCGGGACAGGGGCCCTACGAGCAGTACTTC
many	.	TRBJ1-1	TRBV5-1	CASSLLGVSTEAFF	TGCGCCAGCAGCTTGTTAGGGGTCTCCACTGAAGCTTTCTTT
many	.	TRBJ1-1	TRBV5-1	CASSLVQTPTEAFF	TGCGCCAGCAGCTTGGTCCAGACGCCCACTGAAGCTTTCTTT
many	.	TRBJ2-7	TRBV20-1	CSARDPDSYEQYF	TGCAGTGCTAGAGATCCCGACAGCTACGAGCAGTACTTC
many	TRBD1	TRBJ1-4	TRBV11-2	CASSLGGTGDEKLFF	TGTGCCAGCAGCTTAGGCGGGACAGGGGATGAAAAACTGTTTTTT
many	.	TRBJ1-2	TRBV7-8	CASSPPTLTYGYTF	TGTGCCAGCAGCCCCCCCACGTTAACCTATGGCTACACCTTC
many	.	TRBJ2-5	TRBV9	CASSVGWRSRGTQYF	TGTGCCAGCAGCGTAGGATGGCGATCCCGGGGGACCCAGTACTTC
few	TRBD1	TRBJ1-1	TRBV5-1	CASSPFGQENTEAFF	TGCGCCAGCAGCCCATTCGGACAGGAAAACACTGAAGCTTTCTTT
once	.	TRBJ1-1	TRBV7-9	CASSSPFRNTEAFF	TGTGCCAGCAGCTCCCCCTTCAGGAACACTGAAGCTTTCTTT
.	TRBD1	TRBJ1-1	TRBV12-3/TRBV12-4	CASSQQGRGVGAFF	TGTGCCAGCAGCCAACAGGGGCGGGGGGTTGGAGCTTTCTTT
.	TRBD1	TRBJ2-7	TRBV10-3	CASASVGTGSYEQYF	TGTGCCAGCGCCTCCGTCGGGACAGGCTCCTACGAGCAGTACTTC
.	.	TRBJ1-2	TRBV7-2	CASSFRAPNNGYTF	TGTGCCAGCAGCTTCCGGGCCCCAAATAATGGCTACACCTTC
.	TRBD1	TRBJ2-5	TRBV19	CASSEARQGFQETQYF	TGTGCCAGTAGTGAAGCACGACAGGGTTTCCAAGAGACCCAGTACTTC